The TCR beta chain under discussion was sequenced for a study of blood T cells in healthy people across ages. A second PCR, run for about 6 to 11 cycles, used a sample-barcoded 5' primer plus a J-beta primer mix. TCRdb re-analysed the 5' RACE reads in MiXCR, keeping a single row per CDR3 protein. The repertoire has some 1.5 million distinct CDR3 sequences, less than 45% of them found once; the top ten carry less than 5%. The trim removed 2 bases at V and 4 bases at J, leaving 7 bases unmatched. This CDR3 spans 15 amino acids. Germline values: CDR1 SQVTM, CDR2 ANQGSEA. The table lists this clonotype with a few counts.

The sequencing sample was made of blood. The sequence derives from a woman younger than 30 in good health. The chain combines TRBV29-1 with TRBJ2-3; 9 positions agree with TRBD1. The CDR3 DNA is TGCAGCGTTGAAAGGACAGGGGATTCTCCAGATACGCAGTATTTT. Encoded protein: CSVERTGDSPDTQYF.